This TCR beta chain was recorded in a study of blood T cell repertoires in COVID-19. As processed by the authors: How many nucleated cells were present was estimated from reference gene primer amplification. Clones were read by immunoSEQ multiplex PCR, and TCRdb kept only the in-frame ones, dropping some. D and trimming come from the DNA, and the V and J calls and clone size come from that table. The repertoire holds over 400,000 clones, with roughly 89% as singletons. Trimming took 3 bases from V and 11 from J, leaving 17 bases between them. The CDR3 runs to 15 residues. In germline, CDR1 is LGHDT, CDR2 YNNKEL (reference sequence).

The rearrangement links TRBV3-1 (or the pseudogene TRBV3-2) to TRBJ1-6; the D gene is possibly TRBD1 (5 bases). The source material was peripheral blood. The TCR originated in a woman aged 25 to 39 with active or convalescent COVID-19. CDR3 loop: CASSHLGGERTPLHF. As DNA, the CDR3 is TGTGCCAGCAGCCACTTGGGGGGAGAAAGAACACCCCTCCACTTT.